This T cell receptor (beta chain) was sequenced for a study of response to subunit inactivated influenza vaccine. General study findings and limits: Authors suggested each seasonal influenza vaccination recruits few new T cells.

This clonotype appeared many times. The antigen remains undetermined. The CDR3 runs to 14 residues. J gave up 1 base and V 2 bases, and 1 base lay outside the gene matches. CDR1 and CDR2 from the germline V gene are LNHDA and SQIVND (reference sequence). TCRdb reanalysed the RT-PCR reads using MiXCR and keeps one entry per CDR3 protein. The repertoire holds 550,000 to 800,000 distinct CDR3 sequences, with around 14% as singletons. The sample was PBMCs from blood, taken 14 to 15 days before vaccination. The receptor comes from a man in his fifties who received an inactivated influenza vaccine. V is TRBV19 and J is TRBJ2-7; TRBD1 matches 8 bases. The CDR3 DNA is TGTGCCAGTAGTATACGGGACAGGTCCTACGAGCAGTACTTC. Its protein is CASSIRDRSYEQYF. The full variable domain, rest sourced from reference TRBV19 and TRBJ2-7, is DGGITQSPKYLFRKEGQNVTLSCEQNLNHDAMYWYRQDPGQGLRLIYYSQIVNDFQKGDIAEGYSVSREKKESFPLTVTSAQKNPTAFYLCASSIRDRSYEQYFGPGTRLTVT.